Listed below are T cell receptor beta chains from one sample, sequenced in a study of T cell responses to AZD1222 COVID-19 vaccine. Generated by immunoSEQ multiplex PCR, the TCRdb table keeps only in-frame clones and is missing some. The table has 140,000 to 150,000 clones, about 92% seen once; the top ten hold roughly 3%. This specimen consisted of peripheral blood, obtained 28 days after the second AZD1222 dose. The receptors shown here come from an adult who received the AZD1222 COVID-19 vaccine. The CDR3 runs from the conserved cysteine through the conserved F or W. Each record gives: J gene, V gene, D gene, clone size, CDR3 DNA, CDR3 protein. D genes are given only for firm matches. Only part of the rows carry a size: once, few, many, or a class if the clone is expanded.

>TRBJ1-1|TRBV19|.|.
TGTGCCAGTAGTATCCGGGACTCCCCCACTGAAGCTTTCTTT
CASSIRDSPTEAFF
>TRBJ2-3|TRBV28|.|.
TGTGCCAGCGGGGAACCAGGCGGTAGCACAGATACGCAGTATTTT
CASGEPGGSTDTQYF
>TRBJ2-3|TRBV7-2|.|.
TGTGCCAGCAGTCAGGACGGCACAGATACGCAGTATTTT
CASSQDGTDTQYF
>TRBJ1-2|TRBV7-9|TRBD1|.
TGTGCCAGCAGCTTAGAGCGGGACAGGGCGTTAAGGGGCTACACCTTC
CASSLERDRALRGYTF
>TRBJ2-7|TRBV6-6|TRBD2|.
TGTGCCAGCAGGTCCGGGACTAGCGCTACCTACGAGCAGTACTTC
CASRSGTSATYEQYF
>TRBJ2-1|TRBV7-9|TRBD1|once
TGTGCCAGCAGCTCAGGACAGGTGGGCGATGAGCAGTTCTTC
CASSSGQVGDEQFF
>TRBJ2-7|TRBV14|.|.
TGTGCCAGCCCCCGGTGGCAGGTCGAGCAGTACTTC
CASPRWQVEQYF
>TRBJ2-1|TRBV6-5|.|.
TGTGCCAGCAGCCTGGGACGGCCACGGATCAATGAGCAGTTCTTC
CASSLGRPRINEQFF
>TRBJ1-3|TRBV28|.|once
TGTGCCAGCAGCAGGGTCTCCTCTGGAAACACCATATATTTT
CASSRVSSGNTIYF
>TRBJ2-7|TRBV6-1|.|.
TGTGCCAGCAGTGAATATCGGGAAACGGCGGAGCAGTACTTC
CASSEYRETAEQYF
>TRBJ2-7|TRBV11-2|TRBD2|once
TGTGCCAGCAGTCCACGTCTAGCGGCTAGCTCCTACGAGCAGTACTTC
CASSPRLAASSYEQYF
>TRBJ2-3|TRBV11-3|TRBD2|.
TGTGCCAGCAGCCTGGGGGCCGGGACTAGCGGGAGTGATACGCAGTATTTT
CASSLGAGTSGSDTQYF
>TRBJ1-2|TRBV3-1/TRBV3-2|TRBD1|.
TGTGCCAGCAGCCAAGATACGACAGGGGACTTTAACTATGGCTACACCTTC
CASSQDTTGDFNYGYTF
>TRBJ1-5|TRBV28|.|.
TGTGCCAGCAGTTTATTGCGTCAGCCCCAGCATTTT
CASSLLRQPQHF
>TRBJ1-1|TRBV3-1/TRBV3-2|TRBD1|.
TGTGCCAGCAGCCAAGGGGGGACAGGGAATGCTGAAGCTTTCTTT
CASSQGGTGNAEAFF
>TRBJ1-2|TRBV4-1|.|.
TGCGCCAGCAGCCCGGGGCAGGGAGACTATGGCTACACCTTC
CASSPGQGDYGYTF
>TRBJ1-2|TRBV28|.|few
TGTGCCAGCAGTTCGTCTCAGGGATTAAGTGGCTACACCTTC
CASSSSQGLSGYTF
>TRBJ2-3|TRBV6-6|.|.
TGTGCCAGCAGTTTGGGGTGGACAGATACGCAGTATTTT
CASSLGWTDTQYF
>TRBJ2-2|TRBV9|.|.
TGTGCCAGCAGCGTAGACGCAGGGCGGGACGGGGAGCTGTTTTTT
CASSVDAGRDGELFF
>TRBJ2-7|TRBV27|TRBD2|.
TGTGCCAGCAGTTTAAGAGCGGGAGGGCTGTACGAGCAGTACTTC
CASSLRAGGLYEQYF
>TRBJ2-3|TRBV9|.|.
TGTGCCAGCAGCGGTGGGGCGGGAGATACGCAGTATTTT
CASSGGAGDTQYF
>TRBJ2-1|TRBV20-1|TRBD2|.
TGCAGTGCTCGTGGACTAGCGGGAGGTCCCAGCTCCTACAATGAGCAGTTCTTC
CSARGLAGGPSSYNEQFF
>TRBJ2-7|TRBV19|TRBD2|.
TGTGCCAGTAGTATCCTCGGGACTATTGACTACGAGCAGTACTTC
CASSILGTIDYEQYF
>TRBJ1-4|TRBV5-4|.|.
TGTGCCAGCAGCTTAGGACAGTCCAATGAAAAACTGTTTTTT
CASSLGQSNEKLFF
>TRBJ1-3|TRBV11-3|.|.
TGTGCCAGCAGCTTAGGCTCTCAGACAGACTCTGGAAACACCATATATTTT
CASSLGSQTDSGNTIYF
>TRBJ1-2|TRBV6-5|.|.
TGTGCCAGCACGGTGGGCTATGGCTACACCTTC
CASTVGYGYTF
>TRBJ2-7|TRBV10-2|TRBD2|.
TGCGCCAGCAGACCGGGACTAGCGGGAGTCTCCTACGAGCAGTACTTC
CASRPGLAGVSYEQYF
>TRBJ2-5|TRBV7-9|.|.
TGTGCCAGCACCCCGGGGACGCTGGAAGAGACCCAGTACTTC
CASTPGTLEETQYF
>TRBJ1-1|TRBV28|.|.
TGTGCCAGCAGTTTCTACATGGGAACTGAAGCTTTCTTT
CASSFYMGTEAFF
>TRBJ2-7|TRBV7-2|.|.
TGTGCCAGCAGCCTCACAGGTCTACCCTCCTACGAGCAGTACTTC
CASSLTGLPSYEQYF
>TRBJ1-3|TRBV2|.|.
TGTGCCAGCGAGGGGCAAGGCTCTGGAAACACCATATATTTT
CASEGQGSGNTIYF
>TRBJ2-1|TRBV4-3|.|.
TGCGCCAGCAGTCCCACTTTTGGGGGGTACAATGAGCAGTTCTTC
CASSPTFGGYNEQFF
>TRBJ1-2|TRBV6-2/TRBV6-3|.|.
TGTGCCAGCAGTTATGATACAGCCTACACCTTC
CASSYDTAYTF
>TRBJ1-4|TRBV6-2/TRBV6-3|.|.
TGTGCCAGCAGCGGGGGTGCAACTAATGAAAAACTGTTTTTT
CASSGGATNEKLFF
>TRBJ1-1|TRBV6-2/TRBV6-3|.|.
TGTGCCAGCAGTTACCCGGGAGCCGCGAGCGCTGAAGCTTTCTTT
CASSYPGAASAEAFF
>TRBJ2-1|TRBV7-9|.|once
TGTGCCAGCAGCTCCGTCGTGAATGAGCAGTTCTTC
CASSSVVNEQFF
>TRBJ2-7|TRBV28|TRBD2|.
TGTGCCAGCAGTTTAGGTTGGCGGGGGGCAAGCGGGAGGCCCTACGAGCAGTACTTC
CASSLGWRGASGRPYEQYF